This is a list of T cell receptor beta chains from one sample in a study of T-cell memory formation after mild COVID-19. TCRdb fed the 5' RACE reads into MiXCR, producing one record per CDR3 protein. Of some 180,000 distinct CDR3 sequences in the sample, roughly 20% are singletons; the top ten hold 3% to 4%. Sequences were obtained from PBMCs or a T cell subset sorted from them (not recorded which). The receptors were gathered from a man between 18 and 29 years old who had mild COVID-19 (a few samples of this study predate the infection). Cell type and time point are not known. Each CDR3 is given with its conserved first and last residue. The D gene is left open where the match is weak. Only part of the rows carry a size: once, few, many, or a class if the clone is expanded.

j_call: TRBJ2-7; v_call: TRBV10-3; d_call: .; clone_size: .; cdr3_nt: TGTGCCATCAGTGAGCTCGGAGCCTCCTACGAGCAGTACTTC; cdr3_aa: CAISELGASYEQYF
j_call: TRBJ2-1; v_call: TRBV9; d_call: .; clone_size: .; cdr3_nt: TGTGCCAGCAGTAGGGTGAGGAATGAGCAGTTCTTC; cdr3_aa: CASSRVRNEQFF
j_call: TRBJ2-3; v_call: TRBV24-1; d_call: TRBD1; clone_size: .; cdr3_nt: TGTGCCACCAGTGCCCCACCGGGACAGGGGAAACCAGATACGCAGTATTTT; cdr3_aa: CATSAPPGQGKPDTQYF
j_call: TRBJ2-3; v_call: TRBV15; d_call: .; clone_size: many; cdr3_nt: TGTGCCACCAGCAGAGGTTCAGGGTCAGATACGCAGTATTTT; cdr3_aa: CATSRGSGSDTQYF
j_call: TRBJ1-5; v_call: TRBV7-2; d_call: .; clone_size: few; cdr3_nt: TGTGCCAGCAGCTTCTCTCGGACCGTTTTTCAGCCCCAGCATTTT; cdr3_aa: CASSFSRTVFQPQHF
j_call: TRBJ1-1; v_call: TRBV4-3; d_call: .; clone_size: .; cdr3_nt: TGCGCCAGCAGCCAAGATTGGGGGGCAGGAGCTTTCTTT; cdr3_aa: CASSQDWGAGAFF
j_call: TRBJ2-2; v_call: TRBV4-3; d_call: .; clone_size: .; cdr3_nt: TGCGCCAGCAGCCCCTCAAGACAGGCCGGGGAGCTGTTTTTT; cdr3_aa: CASSPSRQAGELFF
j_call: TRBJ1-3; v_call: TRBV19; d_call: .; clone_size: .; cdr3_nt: TGTGCCGGCGGGGGCTCTGGAAACACCATATATTTT; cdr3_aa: CAGGGSGNTIYF
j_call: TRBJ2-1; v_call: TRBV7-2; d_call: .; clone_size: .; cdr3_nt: TGTGCCAGCAGGTCTCGCGGGGTCCGTTCCTACAATGAGCAGTTCTTC; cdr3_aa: CASRSRGVRSYNEQFF
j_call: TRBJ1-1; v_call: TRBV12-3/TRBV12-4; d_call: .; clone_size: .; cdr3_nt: TGTGCCAGCAGTTTACAGGGGTTAGGTGAAGCTTTCTTT; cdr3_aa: CASSLQGLGEAFF
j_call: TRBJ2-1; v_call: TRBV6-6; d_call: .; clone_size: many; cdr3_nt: TGTGCCAGCAGCGGGACACCCCACAATGAGCAGTTCTTC; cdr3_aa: CASSGTPHNEQFF
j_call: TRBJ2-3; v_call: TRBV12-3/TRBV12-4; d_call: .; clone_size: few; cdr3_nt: TGTGCCAGCAACAGGGCAGCTGGCACAGATACGCAGTATTTT; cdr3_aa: CASNRAAGTDTQYF
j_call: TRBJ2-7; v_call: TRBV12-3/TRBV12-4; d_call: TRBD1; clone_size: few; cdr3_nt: TGTGCCAGCAGCGAACAGGGGGTCGCCTACGAGCAGTACTTC; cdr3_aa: CASSEQGVAYEQYF
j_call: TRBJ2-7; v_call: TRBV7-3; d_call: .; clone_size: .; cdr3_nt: TGTGCCAGCAGTTTAGACTCCGGGACCAGCACCTACGAGCAGTACTTC; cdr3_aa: CASSLDSGTSTYEQYF
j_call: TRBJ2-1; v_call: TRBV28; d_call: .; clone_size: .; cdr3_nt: TGTGCCAGCACCTACCATAATGAGCAGTTCTTC; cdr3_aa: CASTYHNEQFF
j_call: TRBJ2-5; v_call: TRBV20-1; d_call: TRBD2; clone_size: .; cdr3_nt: TGCAGCCTAAGAGCGGGGATCCAAGAGACCCAGTACTTC; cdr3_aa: CSLRAGIQETQYF
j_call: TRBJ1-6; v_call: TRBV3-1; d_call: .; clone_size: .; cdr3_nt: TGTGCCAGCAGCCAAGAGGGGGGATGGGGGATTTCACCCCTCCACTTT; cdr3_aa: CASSQEGGWGISPLHF
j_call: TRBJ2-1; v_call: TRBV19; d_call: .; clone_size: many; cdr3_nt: TGTGCCAGTAGTAGACAGGTAAATGAGCAGTTCTTC; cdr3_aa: CASSRQVNEQFF
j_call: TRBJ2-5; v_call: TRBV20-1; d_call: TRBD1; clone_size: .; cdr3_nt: TGCAGTGCTAGGGACAGGAAGTACCAAGAGACCCAGTACTTC; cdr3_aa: CSARDRKYQETQYF